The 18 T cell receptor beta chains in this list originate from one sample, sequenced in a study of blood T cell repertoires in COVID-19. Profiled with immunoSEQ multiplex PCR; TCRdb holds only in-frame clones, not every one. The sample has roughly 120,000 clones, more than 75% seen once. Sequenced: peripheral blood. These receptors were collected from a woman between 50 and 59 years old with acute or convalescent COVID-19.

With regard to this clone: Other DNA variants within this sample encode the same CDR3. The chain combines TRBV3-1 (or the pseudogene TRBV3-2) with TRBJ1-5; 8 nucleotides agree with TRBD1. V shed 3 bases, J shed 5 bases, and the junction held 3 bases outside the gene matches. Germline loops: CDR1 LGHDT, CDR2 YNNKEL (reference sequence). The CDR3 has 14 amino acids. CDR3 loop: CASSQGTGDQPQHF. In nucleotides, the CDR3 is TGTGCCAGCAGCCAGGGGACAGGTGATCAGCCCCAGCATTTT.

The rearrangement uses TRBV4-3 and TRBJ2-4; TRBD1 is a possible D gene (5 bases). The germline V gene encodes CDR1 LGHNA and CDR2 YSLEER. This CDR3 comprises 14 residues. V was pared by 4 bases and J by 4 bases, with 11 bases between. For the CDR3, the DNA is TGCGCCAGCAGCCCCAGCCAGGGTAAAAACATTCAGTACTTC. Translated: CASSPSQGKNIQYF.

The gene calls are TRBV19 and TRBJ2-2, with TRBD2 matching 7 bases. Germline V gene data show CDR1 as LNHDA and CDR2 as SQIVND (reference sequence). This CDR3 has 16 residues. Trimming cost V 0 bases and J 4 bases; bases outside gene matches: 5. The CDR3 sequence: CASSIEGGRGTGELFF. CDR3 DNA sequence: TGTGCCAGTAGTATAGAAGGTGGGAGGGGCACCGGGGAGCTGTTTTTT.

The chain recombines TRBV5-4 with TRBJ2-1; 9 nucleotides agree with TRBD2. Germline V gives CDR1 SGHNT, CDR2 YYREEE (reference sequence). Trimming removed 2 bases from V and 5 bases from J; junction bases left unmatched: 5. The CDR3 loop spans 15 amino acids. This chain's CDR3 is CASSFGGGGHNEQFF. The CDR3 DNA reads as TGTGCCAGCAGCTTTGGCGGGGGGGGGCACAATGAGCAGTTCTTC. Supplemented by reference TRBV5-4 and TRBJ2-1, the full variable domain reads ETGVTQSPTHLIKTRGQQVTLRCSSQSGHNTVSWYQQALGQGPQFIFQYYREEENGRGNFPPRFSGLQFPNYSSELNVNALELDDSALYLCASSFGGGGHNEQFFGPGTRLTVL.

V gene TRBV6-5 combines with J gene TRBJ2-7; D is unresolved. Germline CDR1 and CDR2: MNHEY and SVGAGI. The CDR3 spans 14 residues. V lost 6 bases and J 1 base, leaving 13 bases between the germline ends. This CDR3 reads CASSRDIVSYEQYF. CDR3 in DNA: TGTGCCAGCAGCCGCGACATAGTATCCTACGAGCAGTACTTC.

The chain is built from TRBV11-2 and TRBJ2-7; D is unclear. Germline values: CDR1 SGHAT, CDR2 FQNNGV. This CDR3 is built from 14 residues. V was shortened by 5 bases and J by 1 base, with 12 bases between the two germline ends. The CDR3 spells CASSLVKESYEQYF. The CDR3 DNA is TGTGCCAGCAGCCTGGTTAAAGAGTCCTACGAGCAGTACTTC.

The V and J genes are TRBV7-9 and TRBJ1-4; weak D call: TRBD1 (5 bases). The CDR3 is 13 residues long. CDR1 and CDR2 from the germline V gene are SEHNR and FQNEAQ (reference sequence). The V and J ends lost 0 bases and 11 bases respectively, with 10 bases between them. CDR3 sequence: CASSLAQGRKLFF. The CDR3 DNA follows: TGTGCCAGCAGCTTAGCGCAGGGTCGGAAACTGTTTTTT. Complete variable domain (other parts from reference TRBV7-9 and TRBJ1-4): DTGVSQNPRHKITKRGQNVTFRCDPISEHNRLYWYRQTLGQGPEFLTYFQNEAQLEKSRLLSDRFSAERPKGSFSTLEIQRTEQGDSAMYLCASSLAQGRKLFFGSGTQLSVL.

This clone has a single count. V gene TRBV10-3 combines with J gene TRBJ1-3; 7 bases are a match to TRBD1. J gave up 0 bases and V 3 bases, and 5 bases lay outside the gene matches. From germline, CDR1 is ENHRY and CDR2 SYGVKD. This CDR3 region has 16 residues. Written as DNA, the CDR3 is TGTGCCATCAGTGAATATCAGGGGGTCTCTGGAAACACCATATATTTT. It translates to CAISEYQGVSGNTIYF.

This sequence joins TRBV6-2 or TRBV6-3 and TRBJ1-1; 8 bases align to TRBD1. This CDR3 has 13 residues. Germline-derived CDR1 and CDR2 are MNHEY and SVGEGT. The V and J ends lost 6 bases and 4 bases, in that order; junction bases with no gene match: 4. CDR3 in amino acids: CASSDRGATEAFF. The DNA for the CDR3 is TGTGCCAGCAGCGACAGGGGAGCCACTGAAGCTTTCTTT.

The CDR3 nucleotides read TGCGCCAGCAGCGCGGAGGGGCTCTCAACTAATGAAAAACTGTTTTTT. It is translated as CASSAEGLSTNEKLFF. The gene calls are TRBV5-1 and TRBJ1-4, with TRBD1 as a possible D gene (5 bases). The CDR3 extends over 16 amino acids. Germline V CDR1 and CDR2: SGHRS, YFSETQ. V was pared by 4 bases and J by 0 bases, with 13 bases between.

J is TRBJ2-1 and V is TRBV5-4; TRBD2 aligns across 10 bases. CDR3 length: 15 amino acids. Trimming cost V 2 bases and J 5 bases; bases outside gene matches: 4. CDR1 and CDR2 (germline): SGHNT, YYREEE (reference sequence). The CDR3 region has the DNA TGTGCCAGCAGCTTATCCAGCGGGGGGGACAATGAGCAGTTCTTC. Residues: CASSLSSGGDNEQFF.

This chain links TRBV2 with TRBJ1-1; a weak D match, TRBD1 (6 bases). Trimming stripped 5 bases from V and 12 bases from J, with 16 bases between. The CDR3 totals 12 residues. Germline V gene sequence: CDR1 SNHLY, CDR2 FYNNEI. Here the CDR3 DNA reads TGTGCCAGCAGTCTACAGGGCCCGGGAACTTTCTTT. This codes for CASSLQGPGTFF.

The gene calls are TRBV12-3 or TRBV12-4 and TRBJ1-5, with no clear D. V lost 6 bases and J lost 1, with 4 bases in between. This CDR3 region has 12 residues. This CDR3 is CASSQSNQPQHF. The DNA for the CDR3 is TGTGCCAGCAGCCAAAGCAATCAGCCCCAGCATTTT.

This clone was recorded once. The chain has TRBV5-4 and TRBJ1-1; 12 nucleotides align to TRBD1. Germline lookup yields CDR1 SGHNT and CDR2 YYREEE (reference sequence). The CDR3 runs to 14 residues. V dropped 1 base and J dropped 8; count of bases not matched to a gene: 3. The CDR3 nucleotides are TGTGCCAGCAGCTTGAGGGGGACAGGGGGCGAAGCTTTCTTT. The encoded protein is CASSLRGTGGEAFF.

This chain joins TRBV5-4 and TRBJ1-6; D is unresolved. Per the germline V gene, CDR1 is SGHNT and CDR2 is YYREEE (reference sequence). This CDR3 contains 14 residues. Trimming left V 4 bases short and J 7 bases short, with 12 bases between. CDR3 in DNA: TGTGCCAGCAGCAAGGACGGACTAAATTCACCCCTCCACTTT. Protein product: CASSKDGLNSPLHF.

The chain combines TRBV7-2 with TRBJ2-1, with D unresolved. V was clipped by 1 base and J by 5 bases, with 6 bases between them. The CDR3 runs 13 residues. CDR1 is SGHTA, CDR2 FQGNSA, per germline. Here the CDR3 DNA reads TGTGCCAGCAGCTTAGTGCGGAACAATGAGCAGTTCTTC. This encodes CASSLVRNNEQFF.

CDR3 sequence: CASSSRDRPNQPQHF. CDR3 DNA sequence: TGTGCCAGCAGTTCCCGGGACAGACCCAATCAGCCCCAGCATTTT. The chain couples TRBV9 to TRBJ1-5, with TRBD1 identical over 7 bases. Germline assignment: CDR1 SGDLS and CDR2 YYNGEE. Trimming removed 5 bases from V and 3 bases from J; junction bases left unmatched: 8. The CDR3 loop spans 15 amino acids.

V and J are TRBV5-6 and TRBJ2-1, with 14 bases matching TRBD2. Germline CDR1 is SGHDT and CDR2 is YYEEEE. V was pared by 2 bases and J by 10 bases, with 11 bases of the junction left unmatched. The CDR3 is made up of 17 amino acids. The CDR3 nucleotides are TGTGCCAGCAGCTTCCCGACCGTTGGACTAGCGGGAGGCGAGCAGTTCTTC. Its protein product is CASSFPTVGLAGGEQFF.